What follows are 26 T cell receptor beta chains derived from one specimen sequenced in a study of T cell repertoires in cytomegalovirus infection. TCRdb re-called the reads with MiXCR, one entry per CDR3 protein. The profile shows about 260,000 distinct CDR3 sequences, about 13% of them singletons. The specimen was PBMCs. The receptors were gathered from a human donor in good health (CMV status not recorded). Some clones in this sample may be carry-over from other donors' samples.

This clonotype was detected ten times or more. The chain joins TRBV5-1 to TRBJ2-7; no reliable D call. V lost 0 bases and J 6 bases, leaving 16 bases between the germline ends. This CDR3 region has 15 residues. Germline CDR1 SGHRS, CDR2 YFSETQ. CDR3: CASSLDFGAASEQYF. The CDR3 DNA follows: TGCGCCAGCAGCTTGGACTTCGGAGCCGCAAGCGAGCAGTACTTC.

The CDR3: CASTRTGPPEAFF. The CDR3 DNA follows: TGTGCCAGCACTAGGACAGGCCCCCCTGAAGCTTTCTTT. V gene TRBV6-2 or TRBV6-3 combines with J gene TRBJ1-1, with 7 bases identical to TRBD1. This CDR3 spans 13 amino acids. The V gene end was trimmed by 7 bases and the J gene end by 6 bases; junction bases not matched to a gene: 8. Germline V gene data show CDR1 as MNHEY and CDR2 as SVGEGT.

This clonotype was seen a few times. The chain joins TRBV7-2 to TRBJ2-3; tentatively, D is TRBD2 (7 bases). The CDR3 sequence is 15 residues long. V was shortened by 6 bases and J by 2 bases, with 15 bases between the two germline ends. Germline V gives CDR1 SGHTA, CDR2 FQGNSA. The CDR3 here is CASRTGGRFTDTQYF. For the CDR3, the DNA is TGTGCCAGCAGGACGGGGGGCCGCTTCACAGATACGCAGTATTTT.

The CDR3 is CASSSPHRVEKLFF. Written as DNA, the CDR3 is TGTGCCAGCAGCTCACCTCACAGGGTTGAAAAACTGTTTTTT. The chain uses TRBV7-9 and TRBJ1-4; the D gene is possibly TRBD1 (6 bases). CDR1 is SEHNR, CDR2 FQNEAQ, per germline (reference sequence). CDR3 length: 14 residues. V shed 4 bases and J shed 7 bases, with 13 bases lying between them.

At least ten counts were recorded for this clonotype. For the CDR3, the DNA is TGTGCCAGCAGCCCGGCCCCTAACTATGGCTACACCTTC. Its translation: CASSPAPNYGYTF. This chain uses TRBV7-2 with TRBJ1-2, with D unresolved. CDR1 SGHTA and CDR2 FQGNSA come from the germline V gene. The CDR3 length is 13 residues. V was clipped by 5 bases and J by 0 bases, with 7 bases between them.

The sample holds a few counts of this clonotype. The chain carries TRBV20-1 and TRBJ1-1, with 7 nucleotides matching TRBD1. The CDR3 runs 13 residues. Germline V lookup: CDR1 DFQATT, CDR2 SNEGSKA (reference sequence). V shed 1 base, J shed 5 bases, and the junction held 4 bases outside the gene matches. The CDR3 loop is CSARVPTGTEAFF. The DNA for the CDR3 is TGCAGTGCTAGAGTACCGACAGGGACTGAAGCTTTCTTT.

The chain combines TRBV7-2 with TRBJ2-7, with 9 nucleotides matching TRBD1. Unmatched junction bases numbered 10, after V lost 3 bases and J lost 7 bases. Per the germline V gene, CDR1 is SGHTA and CDR2 is FQGNSA. This CDR3 has 15 residues. CDR3 sequence (DNA): TGTGCCAGCAGCTTGCGGACAGGGGAATTTAAAGAGCAGTACTTC. Translated, it gives CASSLRTGEFKEQYF.

The chain carries TRBV11-2 and TRBJ1-1; D gene uncertain. Trimming left V 5 bases short and J 6 bases short, with 10 bases between. Germline CDR1 is SGHAT and CDR2 is FQNNGV. CDR3 length: 12 residues. CDR3 region: CASSLTFSEAFF. For the CDR3, the DNA is TGTGCCAGCAGCCTCACGTTTTCTGAAGCTTTCTTT.

This sequence joins TRBV29-1 and TRBJ2-6; the D is unclear. CDR3 length equals 14 residues. The germline gives CDR1 SQVTM, CDR2 ANQGSEA. V was pared by 7 bases and J by 0 bases, with 10 bases between. CDR3 amino acids: CSGGNRSGANVLTF. The CDR3 DNA sequence: TGCAGCGGTGGGAACCGCTCTGGGGCCAACGTCCTGACTTTC.

DNA for the CDR3: TGTGCCTGGAGTGTCTCACCGAATGAGCAGTTCTTC. Protein product: CAWSVSPNEQFF. This chain joins TRBV30 and TRBJ2-1, with D uncertain. Per the germline V gene, CDR1 is GTSNPN and CDR2 is SVGIG (reference sequence). The CDR3 runs 12 residues. V gave up 0 bases and J gave up 7 bases, with 7 bases separating them.

This clonotype has only a few counts. The rearrangement links TRBV5-1 to TRBJ2-2, with D perhaps matching TRBD1 or TRBD2 (5 bases each). Per the germline V gene, CDR1 is SGHRS and CDR2 is YFSETQ. The CDR3 is 17 residues long. V lost 1 base and J 2 bases, leaving 15 bases between the germline ends. The CDR3 region has the DNA TGCGCCAGCAGCTTGACGGGGCAGCAAGCTAACACCGGGGAGCTGTTTTTT. This translates into CASSLTGQQANTGELFF.

This clonotype has only a few counts. The gene calls are TRBV7-9 and TRBJ2-2; D possibly uses TRBD1 or TRBD2 (5 bases each). CDR1 is SEHNR and CDR2 is FQNEAQ in the germline V gene (reference sequence). Trimming shortened V by 3 bases and J by 5 bases, and 13 bases separated the two germline ends. CDR3 length: 15 amino acids. CDR3 protein: CASSFQAGRTGELFF. For the CDR3, the DNA is TGTGCCAGCAGCTTTCAGGCAGGGAGAACCGGGGAGCTGTTTTTT.

This clonotype appeared a few times. The chain combines TRBV10-3 with TRBJ1-1; D is unclear. CDR1 and CDR2 (germline): ENHRY, SYGVKD. Trimming took off 3 bases at V and 1 base at J, with 9 bases between the two ends. This CDR3 is 14 amino acids long. CDR3 nucleotide sequence: TGTGCCATCAGTGATCGGCTCCCGAACACTGAAGCTTTCTTT. Encoded protein: CAISDRLPNTEAFF.

This clonotype was observed a handful of times. The V call is TRBV12-5, the J call TRBJ2-5, with D perhaps assigned TRBD1 or TRBD2 (5 bases each). The CDR3 sequence is 12 residues long. Germline V gene lookup returns CDR1 LGHNT and CDR2 FRNRAP. V lost 8 bases, J lost 2 bases, and 9 bases lay in between. CDR3 in DNA: TGTGCTAGTCAGGGACCTCAAGAGACCCAGTACTTC. The encoded protein is CASQGPQETQYF. Variable domain in full (rest from reference TRBV12-5 and TRBJ2-5): DARVTQTPRHKVTEMGQEVTMRCQPILGHNTVFWYRQTMMQGLELLAYFRNRAPLDDSGMPKDRFSAEMPDATLATLKIQPSEPRDSAVYFCASQGPQETQYFGPGTRLLVL.

This chain uses TRBV20-1 with TRBJ2-5; D is possibly TRBD1 (5 bases). Trimming removed 0 bases at V and 4 bases at J, with 24 bases between. The germline CDR1 and CDR2 sequences are DFQATT and SNEGSKA (reference sequence). CDR3 length: 18 amino acids. The CDR3 bases are TGCAGTGCTAGAGATGTTCAGGGTTCTTCCCCATCGGCAGAGACCCAGTACTTC. Protein sequence: CSARDVQGSSPSAETQYF.

This clonotype was detected ten times or more. V gene TRBV6-2 or TRBV6-3 combines with J gene TRBJ1-2, with D possibly being TRBD1 (6 bases). Trimming stripped 9 bases from V and 2 bases from J, with 13 bases between. Germline V gene sequence: CDR1 MNHEY, CDR2 SVGEGT. This CDR3 has 13 residues. CDR3 residues: CASGGGPNYGYTF. The CDR3 DNA follows: TGTGCCAGTGGAGGGGGGCCGAACTATGGCTACACCTTC.

This clonotype has more than one count but fewer than ten. The chain's CDR3 is CASGRVLGDEQYF. Here the CDR3 DNA reads TGTGCCAGCGGACGGGTCCTCGGGGACGAGCAGTACTTC. The chain uses TRBV14 and TRBJ2-7; the D gene is possibly TRBD2 (5 bases). With 8 bases removed from V and 5 bases from J, the gap between germline ends came to 16 bases. The CDR3 runs 13 residues. The germline V gene has CDR1 SGHDN and CDR2 FVKESK.

The chain uses TRBV20-1 and TRBJ1-1; D unresolved. CDR1 DFQATT and CDR2 SNEGSKA come from the germline V gene (reference sequence). The CDR3 contains 13 residues. Between the trimmed V and J ends, which lost 6 bases and 0 bases, there was a span of 11 bases. CDR3 sequence reads: CSASAAMNTEAFF. CDR3 nucleotides: TGCAGTGCCTCGGCAGCCATGAACACTGAAGCTTTCTTT.

This clonotype was seen repeatedly, ten times or more. The V call is TRBV27, the J call TRBJ2-7; TRBD1 agrees at 8 bases. The CDR3 is 14 amino acids. Germline V gives CDR1 MNHEY, CDR2 SMNVEV (reference sequence). V was clipped by 4 bases and J by 3 bases; unmatched bases: 5. Written as DNA, the CDR3 is TGTGCCAGCAGTTGGAGGACAGGGTTCTACGAGCAGTACTTC. Translation gives CASSWRTGFYEQYF.

The V call is TRBV25-1, the J call TRBJ1-4; a weak D match, TRBD1 (6 bases). From germline, CDR1 is MGHDK and CDR2 SYGVNS. The CDR3 extends over 13 amino acids. Trimming stripped 5 bases from V and 8 bases from J, with 12 bases between. CDR3 protein: CASSLTGLEKLFF. DNA of the CDR3: TGTGCCAGCAGTCTGACAGGTTTAGAAAAACTGTTTTTT.

The sample holds a few counts of this clonotype. The chain uses TRBV6-5 and TRBJ2-7; 9 bases line up with TRBD1. In germline, CDR1 is MNHEY, CDR2 SVGAGI. Unmatched junction bases numbered 7, after V lost 7 bases and J lost 6 bases. This CDR3 is built from 13 residues. This CDR3 reads CASTGQGFFEQYF. For the CDR3, the DNA is TGTGCCAGCACTGGACAGGGGTTTTTCGAGCAGTACTTC.

CDR3 sequence: CATSDPRDSQETQYF. CDR3 bases: TGTGCCACCAGTGATCCGAGGGACAGCCAAGAGACCCAGTACTTC. The rearrangement uses TRBV24-1 and TRBJ2-5, with 7 bases fitting TRBD1. V was pared by 3 bases and J by 1 base, with 4 bases of the junction left unmatched. The CDR3 contains 15 residues. CDR1 and CDR2 (germline): KGHDR, SFDVKD.

This sequence joins TRBV5-5 and TRBJ2-1; D possibly corresponds to TRBD1 (6 bases). Trimming stripped 4 bases from V and 8 bases from J, with 13 bases between. The CDR3 totals 13 residues. Germline values: CDR1 SGHKS, CDR2 YYEKEE (reference sequence). The CDR3 sequence: CASSKNRVYEQFF. CDR3 nucleotides: TGTGCCAGCAGCAAAAACAGGGTCTATGAGCAGTTCTTC.

This clonotype was counted ten times or more. The chain couples TRBV7-8 to TRBJ2-6; D possibly uses TRBD1 or TRBD2 (5 bases each). The CDR3 spans 15 residues. Looked up from germline, CDR1 is SGHVS and CDR2 is FQNEAQ. The germline V and J ends were trimmed by 9 bases and 2 bases, with 14 bases remaining between them. The CDR3 DNA follows: TGTGCCAGGGGGGATAACTTACCTGGGGCCAACGTCCTGACTTTC. Its translation is CARGDNLPGANVLTF.

This clonotype was detected only a few times. The chain combines TRBV29-1 with TRBJ2-3; the match to TRBD1 covers 8 bases. This CDR3 spans 12 amino acids. J was trimmed by 3 bases and V by 4 bases; bases with no gene match: 0. Germline loops: CDR1 SQVTM, CDR2 ANQGSEA. The CDR3 nucleotides are TGCAGCGTTGGGACAGGGACAGATACGCAGTATTTT. Encoded protein: CSVGTGTDTQYF.

This clonotype showed up just a few times. The chain employs TRBV7-3 and TRBJ1-6; the D gene is possibly TRBD1 (5 bases). CDR1 is SGHTA and CDR2 is FQGTGA in the germline V gene. V lost 4 bases to trimming and J lost 9 bases, with 19 bases between them. The CDR3 has 16 residues. This chain's CDR3 is CASSSRPAGSSSPLHF. For the CDR3, the DNA is TGTGCCAGCAGCTCCCGCCCCGCAGGGTCCTCTTCACCCCTCCACTTT.